The sequence of this T cell receptor (beta chain) was determined in a study of OX40 agonist ivuxolimab in advanced cancers. Background on the study: From roughly 23 to 85 years was the age range, with a mean of roughly 64 years, and over 70% were male. Patients achieving partial responses numbered three: one hepatocellular carcinoma case and two cutaneous melanoma cases. Study-level results: At 0.1 to 3.0 mg/kg, CD4+ and CD8+ blood T cells expanded clonally by week 6.

Germline V gene data show CDR1 as DFQATT and CDR2 as SNEGSKA (reference sequence). The CDR3 extends over 11 amino acids. V lost 3 bases, J lost 7 bases, and 10 bases lay in between. Regarding this clone: What it recognizes is unknown.

Measured with immunoSEQ multiplex PCR; TCRdb has only the in-frame clones, and not every one. Here the sample spans 65,000 to 75,000 clones, approximately 89% being singletons. This clonotype was sampled from an adult with an advanced solid tumor such as melanoma, head and neck, liver or kidney cancer. The sample consisted of CD4+ or CD8+ T cells sorted from blood, taken in a trial of the OX40 agonist ivuxolimab. The chain joins TRBV20-1 to TRBJ2-7; D remains ambiguous. CDR3 sequence (DNA): TGCAGTGCTAGCAGGTTTGGTGAGCAGTACTTC. This codes for CSASRFGEQYF.